A single sample is the source of the 28 T cell receptor beta chains below, sequenced in a study of Ad26.COV2.S vaccination and SARS-CoV-2 variants. Using immunoSEQ multiplex PCR, the repertoire was profiled, and TCRdb retains in-frame clones only, with some absent. Here the sample spans some 480,000 clones, around nine tenths being singletons. Treatment of the sample: around 19 received Ad26.COV2.S at low or high dose, single or two shots; several received placebo; per-sample allocation not given. At day 63 after the first vaccine or placebo injection, samples were drawn. This specimen consisted of peripheral blood, obtained in a trial of Ad26.COV2.S vaccine versus placebo. All receptors derive from a person between 18 and 65 years old who received the Ad26.COV2.S COVID-19 vaccine or a placebo.

Concerning this clone itself: Within the sample, other DNA sequences also encode this same CDR3. The gene calls are TRBV19 and TRBJ1-1, with a tentative D call TRBD1 (6 bases). V was pared by 3 bases and J by 0 bases, with 8 bases between. Per the germline V gene, CDR1 is LNHDA and CDR2 is SQIVND (reference sequence). This CDR3 is built from 14 residues. The CDR3 DNA follows: TGTGCCAGTAGTATCCAGGGGATGAACACTGAAGCTTTCTTT. It yields the protein CASSIQGMNTEAFF. The variable domain in full, with the rest retrieved from reference TRBV19 and TRBJ1-1, is DGGITQSPKYLFRKEGQNVTLSCEQNLNHDAMYWYRQDPGQGLRLIYYSQIVNDFQKGDIAEGYSVSREKKESFPLTVTSAQKNPTAFYLCASSIQGMNTEAFFGQGTRLTVV.

The V call is TRBV24-1, the J call TRBJ2-3; D possibly matches TRBD1 or TRBD2 (6 bases each). V gave up 6 bases and J gave up 2 bases, with 14 bases separating them. CDR1 and CDR2 (germline): KGHDR, SFDVKD. The CDR3 is 15 residues long. CDR3: CATSNGGGVTDTQYF. The CDR3 bases are TGTGCCACCAGTAATGGGGGCGGGGTCACAGATACGCAGTATTTT.

This chain links TRBV5-1 with TRBJ2-7; 8 bases fit TRBD2. The CDR3 loop spans 14 amino acids. Germline-derived CDR1 and CDR2 are SGHRS and YFSETQ. J gave up 4 bases and V 1 base, and 4 bases lay outside the gene matches. The CDR3 coding sequence is TGCGCCAGCAGCTTGAGGGGACTAGTGTACGAGCAGTACTTC. It specifies CASSLRGLVYEQYF.

This rearrangement joins TRBV7-9 to TRBJ1-6; 11 bases are a match to TRBD1. CDR1 is SEHNR and CDR2 is FQNEAQ in the germline V gene (reference sequence). The CDR3 covers 15 residues. V was clipped by 4 bases and J by 7 bases; unmatched bases: 3. The CDR3 sequence: CASSSGQGENSPLHF. CDR3 in DNA: TGTGCCAGCAGCTCGGGACAGGGGGAAAATTCACCCCTCCACTTT.

This clone was seen only once. The chain joins TRBV7-2 to TRBJ2-2, with TRBD2 matching 7 bases. The CDR3 covers 16 residues. V shed 1 base and J 4 bases; nucleotides not matched to a gene: 6. The V gene's germline CDR1 is SGHTA and CDR2 FQGNSA. The CDR3 loop reads CASSLVGGRGTGELFF. The CDR3 region has the DNA TGTGCCAGCAGCTTAGTGGGTGGGAGGGGCACCGGGGAGCTGTTTTTT.

This chain connects TRBV4-1 to TRBJ1-4; D is ambiguous. This CDR3 comprises 15 residues. V was trimmed by 0 bases and J by 8 bases, leaving 13 bases between them. The V gene's germline CDR1 is MGHRA and CDR2 YSYEKL. CDR3 DNA: TGCGCCAGCAGCCAAGACGGCAGTAAGGACGAAAAACTGTTTTTT. This translates into CASSQDGSKDEKLFF.

The chain recombines TRBV7-9 with TRBJ2-2; TRBD1 matches 10 bases. The CDR3 spans 15 residues. From germline, CDR1 is SEHNR and CDR2 FQNEAQ (reference sequence). Trimming took 4 bases from V and 7 from J; bases not matched to a gene: 6. The CDR3 DNA reads as TGTGCCAGCAGCTCACCGGGACAGGGGCACGGGGAGCTGTTTTTT. Its translation: CASSSPGQGHGELFF.

This chain links TRBV19 with TRBJ1-1; possibly TRBD1 for D (5 bases). Germline CDR1 and CDR2: LNHDA and SQIVND (reference sequence). The CDR3 has 11 residues. The V end was cut by 6 bases, the J end by 6 bases, with 8 bases between. For the CDR3, the DNA is TGTGCCAGTAGCGAAGGGGCTGAAGCTTTCTTT. It encodes CASSEGAEAFF.

To note about this clone: Its ends do not fully match the called genes, so a read error is possible. This chain uses TRBV7-7 with TRBJ2-2, with TRBD2 identical over 14 bases. Germline V lookup: CDR1 SSHAT, CDR2 FNYEAQ (reference sequence). The CDR3 is made up of 16 amino acids. The CDR3 sequence is CASSQGLAGGPGELFF. CDR3 nucleotide sequence: TGTGCTAGCAGCCAAGGACTAGCGGGAGGTCCCGGGGAGCTGTTTTTT.

V is TRBV10-3 and J is TRBJ1-5, with TRBD1 as a possible D gene (6 bases). The V end was cut by 3 bases, the J end by 7 bases, with 13 bases between. Germline V gene sequence: CDR1 ENHRY, CDR2 SYGVKD. The CDR3 spans 14 residues. DNA for the CDR3: TGTGCCATCAGTGATATTGGGGGCCTCCAGCCCCAGCATTTT. This encodes CAISDIGGLQPQHF.

The gene calls are TRBV9 and TRBJ2-3; the D is unclear. The germline CDR1 and CDR2 sequences are SGDLS and YYNGEE. The CDR3 length is 15 residues. V was shortened by 2 bases and J by 1 base, with 11 bases between the two germline ends. This chain's CDR3 is CASSVIPEGTDTQYF. CDR3 in DNA: TGTGCCAGCAGCGTGATTCCCGAGGGCACAGATACGCAGTATTTT.

The chain is built from TRBV6-1 and TRBJ1-5; perhaps TRBD1 as D (6 bases). V shed 1 base and J shed 7 bases, with 8 bases lying between them. The V gene's germline CDR1 is MNHNS and CDR2 SASEGT. This CDR3 comprises 13 residues. CDR3 amino acids: CASSEGGGQPQHF. CDR3 DNA sequence: TGTGCCAGCAGTGAAGGTGGGGGCCAGCCCCAGCATTTT.

The chain has TRBV6-1 and TRBJ2-1; 10 positions agree with TRBD2. The length of the CDR3 is 16 residues. Germline CDR1 is MNHNS and CDR2 is SASEGT. With 4 bases clipped from V and 6 bases from J, the junction kept 9 bases outside the gene matches. CDR3 amino acids: CASSGSSGSYPNEQFF. The CDR3 nucleotides read TGTGCCAGCAGTGGATCTAGCGGGAGTTACCCCAATGAGCAGTTCTTC.

The chain employs TRBV10-1 and TRBJ2-1; the match to TRBD2 covers 9 bases. The length of the CDR3 is 16 residues. Germline CDR1 WNHNN, CDR2 SYGVQD (reference sequence). V trimming: 1 base; J trimming: 1 base; junction bases outside the gene matches: 2. Here the CDR3 DNA reads TGCGCCAGCAGTGAGTTAGCGGGAGAGTCCTACAATGAGCAGTTCTTC. This translates into CASSELAGESYNEQFF.

The count of this clone is one. CDR3 region: CASSWSGSTHNEQFF. As DNA, the CDR3 is TGTGCCAGCAGTTGGAGCGGGAGCACCCACAATGAGCAGTTCTTC. The rearrangement joins TRBV28 to TRBJ2-1; 8 bases line up with TRBD2. There are 15 residues in the CDR3. The junction had 7 bases not matched to a gene; V was cut back by 4 bases and J by 5 bases. Germline values: CDR1 MDHEN, CDR2 SYDVKM.

The sample holds a few counts of this clone. This rearrangement joins TRBV5-1 to TRBJ1-1; 10 nucleotides match TRBD1. CDR3 length equals 18 residues. From germline, CDR1 is SGHRS and CDR2 YFSETQ. Trimming took 4 bases from V and 11 from J; bases not matched to a gene: 23. CDR3 loop: CASSPKTGAPGTGVLAFF. The CDR3 DNA follows: TGCGCCAGCAGCCCGAAAACAGGGGCACCCGGGACAGGGGTATTGGCTTTCTTT.

V gene TRBV6-6 combines with J gene TRBJ1-1; 7 bases map to TRBD1. This CDR3 has 14 amino acids. Germline CDR1 MNHNY, CDR2 SVGAGI (reference sequence). V lost 4 bases and J lost 3; bases outside the gene matches: 5. CDR3 in DNA: TGTGCCAGCAGTTCGACAGGGCAACACACTGAAGCTTTCTTT. Protein product: CASSSTGQHTEAFF.

This clone was seen a single time. J is TRBJ2-7 and V is TRBV5-1; 10 positions match TRBD1. CDR3 length: 13 amino acids. CDR1 and CDR2 from the germline V gene are SGHRS and YFSETQ. Unmatched junction bases numbered 6, after V lost 6 bases and J lost 6 bases. As DNA, the CDR3 is TGCGCCAGCACGATTGGACAGGGGGGCGAGCAGTACTTC. Protein sequence: CASTIGQGGEQYF.

V gene TRBV4-2 combines with J gene TRBJ2-1; either TRBD1 or TRBD2 may fit D (5 bases each). CDR3 size: 15 residues. Trimming took 2 bases from V and 3 from J, leaving 11 bases between them. Germline loops: CDR1 LGHNA, CDR2 YNFKEQ. The CDR3: CASSQYPGGYNEQFF. The DNA of the CDR3 is TGTGCCAGCAGCCAATACCCTGGGGGCTACAATGAGCAGTTCTTC.

This clone has only a few counts. J is TRBJ2-1 and V is TRBV12-3 or TRBV12-4; D possibly uses TRBD1 or TRBD2 (5 bases each). The CDR3 is 12 residues long. Trimming pared 9 bases from V and 8 bases from J, leaving 14 bases between. This chain's CDR3 is CASGGMFDEQFF. CDR3 nucleotides: TGTGCCAGTGGGGGTATGTTCGATGAGCAGTTCTTC.

V usage is TRBV7-9 and J usage is TRBJ2-7; 7 bases are shared with TRBD1. The junction had 10 bases not matched to a gene; V was cut back by 5 bases and J by 3 bases. The CDR3 is 15 residues long. Germline assignment: CDR1 SEHNR and CDR2 FQNEAQ (reference sequence). The CDR3 sequence is CASSPRQGPYYEQYF. The CDR3 coding sequence is TGTGCCAGCAGCCCGAGACAGGGCCCCTACTACGAGCAGTACTTC.

V and J are TRBV5-1 and TRBJ2-1; D remains unclear. The CDR3 is 18 amino acids. Between the trimmed V and J ends, which lost 0 bases and 3 bases, there was a span of 19 bases. Germline CDR1 SGHRS, CDR2 YFSETQ. The DNA for the CDR3 is TGCGCCAGCAGCTTGGGTCAGCCAACAAACCTACTCTACAATGAGCAGTTCTTC. This encodes CASSLGQPTNLLYNEQFF.

The V gene is TRBV7-8, the J gene TRBJ1-4; TRBD1 might be the D (6 bases). The CDR3 sequence is 14 residues long. Trimming left V 4 bases short and J 4 bases short, with 10 bases between. CDR1 is SGHVS, CDR2 FQNEAQ, per germline. Here the CDR3 reads CASSSGVRNEKLFF. CDR3 DNA sequence: TGTGCCAGCAGCTCAGGGGTCCGTAATGAAAAACTGTTTTTT.

The genes are TRBV28 and TRBJ2-3; D is perhaps TRBD1 (6 bases). V shed 6 bases and J shed 4 bases, with 11 bases lying between them. The V gene's germline CDR1 is MDHEN and CDR2 SYDVKM. The CDR3 has 13 amino acids. CDR3 DNA: TGTGCCAGCAGCCCAACAGGGCCAGATACGCAGTATTTT. It specifies CASSPTGPDTQYF.

The chain uses TRBV29-1 and TRBJ2-7; TRBD2 agrees at 9 bases. Germline V gene lookup returns CDR1 SQVTM and CDR2 ANQGSEA. The CDR3 length is 14 residues. The CDR3 reads CNPPGLAGPYEQYF. The DNA of the CDR3 is TGCAACCCCCCCGGGCTAGCGGGACCCTACGAGCAGTACTTC.

The chain is built from TRBV19 and TRBJ1-5; D is unclear. This CDR3 has 14 amino acids. The germline CDR1 and CDR2 sequences are LNHDA and SQIVND (reference sequence). V dropped 5 bases and J dropped 5 bases, with 13 bases sitting between them. The chain's CDR3 is CASSPDGVYQPQHF. The CDR3 DNA is TGTGCCAGTAGTCCGGACGGGGTTTATCAGCCCCAGCATTTT.

The chain couples TRBV5-1 to TRBJ2-2; tentative D call: TRBD1 (6 bases). This CDR3 has 13 amino acids. The V end lost 3 bases, the J end lost 5 bases, and 8 bases lay between the germline ends. Germline CDR1 SGHRS, CDR2 YFSETQ. This CDR3 reads CASSSQGTGELFF. CDR3 bases: TGCGCCAGCAGCTCCCAGGGGACCGGGGAGCTGTTTTTT.

In nucleotides, the CDR3 is TGTGCCTGGAGTTTGGGGGCTACTGAAGCTTTCTTT. Translated, it gives CAWSLGATEAFF. The chain has TRBV30 and TRBJ1-1, with TRBD1 as a possible D gene (6 bases). CDR1 GTSNPN and CDR2 SVGIG come from the germline V gene (reference sequence). The CDR3 totals 12 residues. The V end lost 2 bases, the J end lost 5 bases, and 9 bases lay between the germline ends.